The source of this T cell receptor beta chain is a study of T cell responses to AZD1222 COVID-19 vaccine (dated by TCRdb to 2020 to 2023). A note on the overall study: A total of 240 or so trial participants underwent TCR sequencing, of whom 207 had received two doses of AZD1222 and roughly 26 had received two doses of the MenACWY control vaccine. Trial participants were enrolled by age into subgroups of 18-55, 56-69 and 70-plus years, and roughly 160, 29 and 62 TCR-sequenced participants, respectively, were included in these subgroups. Paper-wide results and their limitations: The whole spike protein was spanned by vaccine-associated CD4 TCRs, and dominant responses were seen in regions 160-218 and 743-854. Because no samples from the day 14 peak response were available, repertoires could be characterized only after the peak T cell response. Most participants were white British and females outnumbered males, and the authors suggested that clonal diversity may have been underestimated. A significant rise in spike-specific TCR breadth and depth was observed after two AZD1222 doses relative to day 0 and relative to MenACWY recipients. Only five or six AZD1222 recipients were SARS-CoV-2 seropositive at baseline, limiting conclusions about previously exposed vaccinees. Reportedly, close to half of the unique spike-specific TCRs recognized epitopes lying outside the regions that are mutated in the B.1.351 and B.1.1.7 variants. In the small 56-69-year group, the increase in depth fell short of significance, most likely because of low power.

About this clone: The specificity of this receptor is unknown. One base away there is no much larger clone; base qualities are not given.

The CDR3 regions of human TCRbeta chains were subjected to immunosequencing. For the original study's pipeline: TCRs in the repertoires were compared against a reference library of SARS-CoV-2-specific TCRs that had been generated with the MIRA antigen-specificity platform. Breadth was defined as the fraction of unique TCRs that were SARS-CoV-2-associated, and depth was defined as the fraction of total T cells that were SARS-CoV-2-associated. Using the MIRA data, every spike-specific TCR was mapped to the spike region that the TCR reacted to and assigned to either a CD4 or a CD8 class. Log10-transformed breadth and depth values were compared by one-way ANOVA with Sidak's multiple comparisons tests. This immuneACCESS table, as held by TCRdb, lists in-frame sequences with V and J called but not all clones. Of the missing ones, under half trace to an unresolved V gene in checked studies; the others have no known cause. V, J and clone size are taken as reported in that table, and D and trimming were inferred from the DNA itself. The sample has approximately 210,000 clones on record, about 95% of them singletons. Clones ranked in the top ten supply about 1.5% of the sample.

Read against the paper, the sample's time point label means: about 28 days (+/-7) after the second vaccine dose. The meaning of the sample's treatment or condition label: meningococcal conjugate vaccine given as trial control. Samples from vaccinated people were obtained from the UK trials COV001 and COV002, which included a single-blind randomized controlled phase 2/3 trial of AZD1222 (ChAdOx1 nCoV-19) in healthy adults. For TCRbeta chain sequencing, PBMC samples were collected from trial participants at day 0 and at day 28 after the second dose. Inclusive of the bounding cysteine and phenylalanine, the CDR3 is 15 residues long. CDR3 DNA is the only sequence kept; it has 45 bases, read in frame from the first base. The germline V gene sets CDR1 to SGHAT and CDR2 to FQNNGV. V gives up 4 bases and J gives up 6 bases, and the segment between their germline ends measures 16 bases.

This TCR was recovered from an adult who received the MenACWY meningococcal vaccine as a control. The sample here was peripheral blood, taken 28 days after the second dose of the MenACWY control vaccine. The sequence is built from TRBV11-2 and TRBJ2-1; no D segment can be confidently identified. The DNA sequence reads TGTGCCAGCAGCTCGATAAGAGGTGTAGTCAATGAGCAGTTCTTC. The encoded protein is CASSSIRGVVNEQFF.